Shown below are 3 T cell receptor beta chains from a single sample sequenced in a study of Graves' ophthalmopathy and Graves' hyperthyroidism. Investigators amplified TCR beta CDR3 regions from RNA transcripts. HTBI primers primed a first-round RT-PCR, and a second-round multiplex PCR followed. TCRdb re-called the multiplex PCR reads with MiXCR, one entry per CDR3 protein. The table records 650,000 to 900,000 distinct CDR3 sequences, 35% to 50% of them present only once. The material sequenced was peripheral blood. These receptors all stem from an adult man with Graves' ophthalmopathy.

The chain combines TRBV5-5 with TRBJ2-3, with D unresolved. Germline V gene sequence: CDR1 SGHKS, CDR2 YYEKEE (reference sequence). The CDR3 extends over 14 amino acids. The V end was cut by 2 bases, the J end by 0 bases, with 7 bases between. CDR3 nucleotides: TGTGCCAGCAGCTTTGAAACCAGCACAGATACGCAGTATTTT. The encoded protein is CASSFETSTDTQYF.

This chain joins TRBV9 and TRBJ2-7; D might be TRBD2 (6 bases). The CDR3 is 15 residues long. Germline assignment: CDR1 SGDLS and CDR2 YYNGEE. Trimming stripped 7 bases from V and 7 bases from J, with 24 bases between. CDR3 nucleotide sequence: TGTGCCAGCTCACCTTACGGCGGGAATTTGGGGGAGCAGTACTTC. This gives the protein CASSPYGGNLGEQYF.

This clonotype came up many times. The chain uses TRBV29-1 and TRBJ1-1; D unresolved. Germline CDR1 SQVTM, CDR2 ANQGSEA. Trimming left V 2 bases short and J 7 bases short, with 14 bases between. The CDR3 runs 13 residues. CDR3 bases: TGCAGCGTTGAATTGTGGCAGGCCAATGAAGCTTTCTTT. This codes for CSVELWQANEAFF.